This T cell receptor beta chain was found in a study of identifying expanded T cells in peripheral blood. The study's findings and limits: About 1.2 clones differed between technical replicates, versus around 15 and 19 over time. Two-week clone count variance significantly increased as total template count grew.

Remarks on this clone: Its cognate antigen is unknown.

Generated by immunoSEQ multiplex PCR, the TCRdb table keeps only in-frame clones and is missing some. This table has some 54,000 clones, 82% appearing once. Germline-derived CDR1 and CDR2 are SGHNT and YYREEE (reference sequence). The CDR3 contains 15 residues. V was pared by 4 bases and J by 4 bases, with 10 bases of the junction left unmatched. Collection occurred without any documented infections or immune events in donors. V usage is TRBV5-4 and J usage is TRBJ1-1; 7 bases are shared with TRBD1. Input material: blood. The receptor's source is a person aged 18 to 70 in good health. The CDR3: CASSPTGVLGTEAFF. For the CDR3, the DNA is TGTGCCAGCAGCCCAACAGGGGTCTTGGGCACTGAAGCTTTCTTT.